This T cell receptor beta chain stems from a study of CD8+ T cells in alopecia areata. Study-level information: Those patients who were treated received oral tofacitinib, which was given at 5 to 10 mg twice daily for moderate-to-severe alopecia areata. Once tofacitinib had been taken for 6 to 18 months, 6 months off drug followed. Notes on the study in general: Normal scalp had lower clonality than lesional scalp, with alopecia totalis/universalis lesions showing this most strongly.

A remark on this clone: Its antigen is currently unknown.

The study team obtained lesional scalp punch biopsies and peripheral blood from alopecia areata patients. RNA was isolated and reverse transcribed to cDNA, the sequencing template. Profiled with immunoSEQ multiplex PCR; TCRdb holds only in-frame clones, not every one. The sample includes fewer than 200,000 clones, around 60% of them seen just once. The V gene's germline CDR1 is GTSNPN and CDR2 SVGIG (reference sequence). The ends were cut back, 1 base at V and 7 bases at J, with 4 bases in the middle. The CDR3 covers 10 residues. V gene TRBV30 combines with J gene TRBJ2-5; no reliable D call. Sequenced here: CD4+ T cells sorted from blood, sampled at week 0. This clonotype was obtained from a human donor with alopecia areata. CDR3 in DNA: TGTGCCTGGAGTGGGGGGACCCAGTACTTC. This translates into CAWSGGTQYF.